These 26 T cell receptor beta chains originate from one sample sequenced in a study of T-cell reconstitution after alpha-beta-depleted transplantation in children (dated by TCRdb to 2016 to 2017). Libraries were constructed by PCR. The run used an Illumina HiSeq 2500. Molecular barcoding was employed in the preparation of TCR libraries, with unique molecular identifiers being used to normalize TCRbeta repertoire quantification. TCRdb trimmed public reads at Q25 via fastp, called clones via MiXCR and kept in-frame beta chains. All rows with the same CDR3 protein become a single entry with the most common DNA and genes. For this sample the table gives under 300,000 distinct CDR3 sequences, of which more than 9% were detected only once. The top ten clones comprise 23% of the sample. Explained via the paper, the treatment or condition label denotes: allogeneic hematopoietic cell transplantation with graft depleted of TCRalphabeta T cells and CD19 B cells.

Specimen: peripheral blood, collected 180 days after TCRalphabeta/CD19-depleted stem cell transplant. The receptor set was obtained from a male patient under 10 years old who had a stem cell transplant for chronic granulomatous disease, so the T cells may come from the graft donor.

This clonotype appeared many times. The chain employs TRBV27 and TRBJ2-7; the D gene is possibly TRBD2 (5 bases). V lost 5 bases and J lost 6, with 14 bases in between. The length of the CDR3 is 13 residues. Germline V lookup: CDR1 MNHEY, CDR2 SMNVEV (reference sequence). The CDR3 reads CASSPRTFPEQYF. The CDR3 nucleotides are TGTGCCAGCAGTCCCAGGACTTTTCCCGAGCAGTACTTC.

This clonotype came up once. At one of its ends the junction is not consistent with the germline gene, which may arise from a read error. The V call is TRBV5-1, the J call TRBJ1-2; TRBD1 might be the D (5 bases). From germline, CDR1 is SGHRS and CDR2 YFSETQ. The length of the CDR3 is 14 residues. In DNA form, the CDR3 reads TGCGCCAGCAGCTTGGAGGAGGGGAACTATGGCTACCCCTTC. Residues: CASSLEEGNYGYPF.

Ten or more counts support this clonotype. The chain carries TRBV7-3 and TRBJ2-7; tentatively, D is TRBD2 (5 bases). Germline V gene lookup returns CDR1 SGHTA and CDR2 FQGTGA. The CDR3 covers 13 residues. V was clipped by 5 bases and J by 4 bases, with 12 bases between them. The CDR3 spells CASSLKSGYEQYF. The CDR3, as DNA: TGTGCCAGCAGCCTGAAGTCGGGGTACGAGCAGTACTTC. Filled out from reference TRBV7-3 and TRBJ2-7, the complete variable domain reads GAGVSQTPSNKVTEKGKYVELRCDPISGHTALYWYRQSLGQGPEFLIYFQGTGAADDSGLPNDRFFAVRPEGSVSTLKIQRTERGDSAVYLCASSLKSGYEQYFGPGTRLTVT.

This CDR3 is CASSSEWGNGYTF. Written as DNA, the CDR3 is TGTGCCAGCAGCTCTGAGTGGGGGAATGGCTACACCTTC. The chain links TRBV9 to TRBJ1-2, with D possibly TRBD1 on 5 matching bases. The V end lost 4 bases, the J end lost 6 bases, and 13 bases lay between the germline ends. The germline V gene has CDR1 SGDLS and CDR2 YYNGEE. The CDR3 is made up of 13 amino acids.

This clonotype occurred many times. The chain recombines TRBV4-1 with TRBJ2-7; 7 bases are shared with TRBD1. V was pared by 0 bases and J by 2 bases, with 13 bases of the junction left unmatched. This CDR3 is built from 18 residues. From germline, CDR1 is MGHRA and CDR2 YSYEKL. Here the CDR3 DNA reads TGCGCCAGCAGCCAAGATTGGCGACAGGGTCTTAATACCTACGAGCAGTACTTC. Its translation is CASSQDWRQGLNTYEQYF.

This clonotype showed up many times. V gene TRBV20-1 combines with J gene TRBJ2-3; 7 bases line up with TRBD2. J was trimmed by 3 bases and V by 1 base; bases with no gene match: 1. The CDR3 totals 13 residues. Germline V lookup: CDR1 DFQATT, CDR2 SNEGSKA (reference sequence). CDR3 loop: CSARAAGTDTQYF. In nucleotides, the CDR3 is TGCAGTGCTAGAGCAGCGGGAACAGATACGCAGTATTTT.

The table lists this clonotype with many counts. This chain links TRBV7-2 with TRBJ2-5; 7 bases align to TRBD2. CDR3 size: 16 residues. Germline V gene sequence: CDR1 SGHTA, CDR2 FQGNSA. The trim removed 3 bases at V and 1 base at J, leaving 8 bases unmatched. CDR3 sequence reads: CASSFPGGTPQETQYF. The CDR3 DNA sequence: TGTGCCAGCAGCTTCCCGGGAGGCACCCCCCAAGAGACCCAGTACTTC.

This clonotype has ten or more counts. This chain links TRBV15 with TRBJ2-2; 9 bases map to TRBD2. The CDR3 spans 18 residues. Germline lookup yields CDR1 LNHNV and CDR2 YYDKDF (reference sequence). V lost 1 base and J lost 2; bases outside the gene matches: 8. The CDR3 sequence is CATSRAFSGSLNTGELFF. The DNA of the CDR3 is TGTGCCACCAGCAGAGCCTTTAGCGGGAGCCTTAACACCGGGGAGCTGTTTTTT. The variable domain in full, completed from reference TRBV15 and TRBJ2-2, reads DAMVIQNPRYQVTQFGKPVTLSCSQTLNHNVMYWYQQKSSQAPKLLFHYYDKDFNNEADTPDNFQSRRPNTSFCFLDIRSPGLGDTAMYLCATSRAFSGSLNTGELFFGEGSRLTVL.

This clonotype has ten or more counts. This chain joins TRBV12-3 or TRBV12-4 and TRBJ2-2; 11 bases are a match to TRBD1. The V and J ends lost 3 bases and 4 bases, in that order; junction bases with no gene match: 1. The CDR3 has 15 amino acids. CDR3 nucleotides: TGTGCCAGCAGTTTCGGGACAGGGGGCACCGGGGAGCTGTTTTTT. Its protein is CASSFGTGGTGELFF.

About this clonotype: Since a much larger clone is just one base distant, this may be a read error. V gene TRBV20-1 combines with J gene TRBJ2-1; 10 positions agree with TRBD2. Germline V gives CDR1 DFQATT, CDR2 SNEGSKA (reference sequence). The CDR3 totals 17 residues. This CDR3 reads CCARASGGGSSYNEQFF. In DNA, the CDR3 is TGCTGTGCTAGGGCTAGCGGGGGTGGAAGCTCCTACAATGAGCAGTTCTTC.

Ten or more counts support this clonotype. This chain uses TRBV20-1 with TRBJ2-2; tentatively, D is TRBD2 (6 bases). Germline assignment: CDR1 DFQATT and CDR2 SNEGSKA (reference sequence). V was clipped by 1 base and J by 5 bases, with 29 bases between them. This CDR3 has 20 amino acids. The CDR3: CSARVGLAGRSERLTGELFF. CDR3 coding DNA: TGCAGTGCTAGAGTTGGGCTGGCGGGGAGGAGCGAAAGATTGACCGGGGAGCTGTTTTTT.

This clonotype was seen many times. The chain has TRBV28 and TRBJ2-2; possible D gene TRBD1, 6 bases. Germline values: CDR1 MDHEN, CDR2 SYDVKM. Trimming removed 5 bases at V and 9 bases at J, with 7 bases between. This CDR3 is built from 11 residues. The CDR3 sequence is CASSGGRELFF. As DNA, the CDR3 is TGTGCCAGCAGTGGGGGCAGGGAGCTGTTTTTT.

This clonotype has ten or more counts. The V gene is TRBV11-1, the J gene TRBJ2-1, with D possibly matching TRBD1 (5 bases). The V end lost 0 bases, the J end lost 7 bases, and 16 bases lay between the germline ends. The germline V gene encodes CDR1 SGHAT and CDR2 FQDESV (reference sequence). CDR3 size: 16 residues. Here the CDR3 reads CASSLAHSNRGNEQFF. The CDR3 DNA follows: TGTGCCAGCAGCTTAGCGCACAGTAATAGGGGTAATGAGCAGTTCTTC.

A word on this clonotype: One end of the junction is discordant with germline, which a read error may explain. V and J are TRBV29-1 and TRBJ2-7, with 7 bases lining up with TRBD1. The CDR3 covers 12 residues. Germline-derived CDR1 and CDR2 are SQVTM and ANQGSEA. CDR3 in amino acids: CSVRDSSYEQHF. The CDR3 coding sequence is TGCAGCGTCAGGGACAGCTCCTACGAGCAGCACTTC.

This clonotype was observed at least ten times. This chain joins TRBV20-1 and TRBJ2-7; D tentatively fits TRBD1 or TRBD2 (5 bases each). From germline, CDR1 is DFQATT and CDR2 SNEGSKA (reference sequence). The CDR3 has 16 amino acids. V lost 0 bases and J 2 bases, leaving 17 bases between the germline ends. CDR3 nucleotides: TGCAGTGCTAGAGATCCCGGGGCGAGGGGTACCTACGAGCAGTACTTC. Amino acid sequence: CSARDPGARGTYEQYF.

This clonotype was recorded at least ten times. The V gene is TRBV28, the J gene TRBJ2-3, with 12 nucleotides matching TRBD2. Germline values: CDR1 MDHEN, CDR2 SYDVKM. Germline trimming cut 5 bases from V and 4 bases from J; bases unmatched to any gene: 7. The length of the CDR3 is 16 residues. The CDR3 DNA sequence: TGTGCCAGCAGTCCCCCGACTAGCGGGAGCTCAGATACGCAGTATTTT. It yields the protein CASSPPTSGSSDTQYF.

In this sample, this clonotype turned up many times. This rearrangement joins TRBV2 to TRBJ2-1; either TRBD1 or TRBD2 may supply D (5 bases each). This CDR3 is 13 amino acids long. CDR1 and CDR2 (germline): SNHLY, FYNNEI. Trimming shortened V by 6 bases and J by 6 bases, and 12 bases separated the two germline ends. CDR3 protein: CASRRGAVNEQFF. Here the CDR3 DNA reads TGTGCCAGCAGGCGAGGGGCGGTCAATGAGCAGTTCTTC.

This clonotype was counted only a few times. This chain uses TRBV18 with TRBJ2-2; 10 nucleotides align to TRBD2. The length of the CDR3 is 16 residues. V trimming: 3 bases; J trimming: 6 bases; junction bases outside the gene matches: 7. The germline V gene encodes CDR1 KGHSH and CDR2 LQKENI. DNA of the CDR3: TGTGCCAGCTCACCGTCCCGGGGACTAGCGTCCGGGGAGCTGTTTTTT. Translating it yields CASSPSRGLASGELFF.

The V call is TRBV20-1, the J call TRBJ2-7; a weak D match, TRBD2 (6 bases). CDR1 DFQATT and CDR2 SNEGSKA come from the germline V gene (reference sequence). Trimming stripped 0 bases from V and 1 base from J, with 10 bases between. The CDR3 is 14 amino acids. The CDR3 nucleotides read TGCAGTGCTAGAGATGCGGGACGATCCTACGAGCAGTACTTC. Protein sequence: CSARDAGRSYEQYF.

This clonotype was recorded at least ten times. This rearrangement joins TRBV5-1 to TRBJ2-6; D may be TRBD1 (6 bases). The length of the CDR3 is 14 residues. The germline CDR1 and CDR2 sequences are SGHRS and YFSETQ. The V end lost 3 bases, the J end lost 4 bases, and 8 bases lay between the germline ends. Written as DNA, the CDR3 is TGCGCCAGCAGCTCGACAGGCGGGGCCAACGTCCTGACTTTC. It encodes CASSSTGGANVLTF.

There are many counts of this clonotype. The gene calls are TRBV5-1 and TRBJ2-7; D unclear. Trimming shortened V by 7 bases and J by 2 bases, and 16 bases separated the two germline ends. Germline V lookup: CDR1 SGHRS, CDR2 YFSETQ. The CDR3 is 14 amino acids. CDR3 residues: CASRRSDSTYEQYF. In nucleotides, the CDR3 is TGCGCCAGCCGCCGGAGTGACTCAACCTACGAGCAGTACTTC.

The J gene is TRBJ1-6, the V gene TRBV18; D is uncertain. The CDR3 extends over 15 amino acids. With 3 bases removed from V and 5 bases from J, the gap between germline ends came to 11 bases. The germline V gene has CDR1 KGHSH and CDR2 LQKENI. CDR3 amino acids: CASSPAAVNNSPLHF. The CDR3 nucleotides read TGTGCCAGCTCACCGGCGGCAGTAAATAATTCACCCCTCCACTTT. Based on the CDR3 plus reference TRBV18 and TRBJ1-6, the full variable domain is NAGVMQNPRHLVRRRGQEARLRCSPMKGHSHVYWYRQLPEEGLKFMVYLQKENIIDESGMPKERFSAEFPKEGPSILRIQQVVRGDSAAYFCASSPAAVNNSPLHFGNGTRLTVT.

This clonotype was seen many times. The V and J genes are TRBV12-3 or TRBV12-4 and TRBJ2-7; unclear D gene. The CDR3 runs to 15 residues. Trimming pared 2 bases from V and 0 bases from J, leaving 11 bases between. CDR3 nucleotides: TGTGCCAGCAGTTTAAGGACGCTAAGCTCCTACGAGCAGTACTTC. Translated: CASSLRTLSSYEQYF.

The V gene is TRBV7-9, the J gene TRBJ2-7, with 12 bases identical to TRBD2. The CDR3 is 16 residues long. Germline lookup yields CDR1 SEHNR and CDR2 FQNEAQ (reference sequence). After removal of 3 bases from V and 6 bases from J, the junction contained 9 bases not matched to a gene. The CDR3 here is CASSFELLAGGIEQYF. CDR3 DNA sequence: TGTGCCAGCAGCTTCGAACTACTAGCGGGGGGTATCGAGCAGTACTTC. Full variable domain (outside the CDR3, taken from reference TRBV7-9 and TRBJ2-7): DTGVSQNPRHKITKRGQNVTFRCDPISEHNRLYWYRQTLGQGPEFLTYFQNEAQLEKSRLLSDRFSAERPKGSFSTLEIQRTEQGDSAMYLCASSFELLAGGIEQYFGPGTRLTVT.

This chain links TRBV19 with TRBJ1-6; 7 bases fit TRBD1. The CDR3 consists of 15 residues. The germline gives CDR1 LNHDA, CDR2 SQIVND (reference sequence). Germline trimming cut 1 base from V and 10 bases from J; bases unmatched to any gene: 7. The CDR3 DNA reads TGTGCCAGTAGTATAGCAGGGGGACTGATCTCACCCCTCCACTTT. Its protein product is CASSIAGGLISPLHF.

This clonotype was counted many times. The genes are TRBV10-1 and TRBJ2-1, with a possible D match to TRBD1 (6 bases). CDR1 and CDR2 from the germline V gene are WNHNN and SYGVQD (reference sequence). The CDR3 sequence is 13 residues long. The ends were cut back, 6 bases at V and 9 bases at J, with 15 bases in the middle. CDR3 DNA sequence: TGCGCCAGCAGCCAATACAGGGTTGGTGAGCAGTTCTTC. It translates to CASSQYRVGEQFF.